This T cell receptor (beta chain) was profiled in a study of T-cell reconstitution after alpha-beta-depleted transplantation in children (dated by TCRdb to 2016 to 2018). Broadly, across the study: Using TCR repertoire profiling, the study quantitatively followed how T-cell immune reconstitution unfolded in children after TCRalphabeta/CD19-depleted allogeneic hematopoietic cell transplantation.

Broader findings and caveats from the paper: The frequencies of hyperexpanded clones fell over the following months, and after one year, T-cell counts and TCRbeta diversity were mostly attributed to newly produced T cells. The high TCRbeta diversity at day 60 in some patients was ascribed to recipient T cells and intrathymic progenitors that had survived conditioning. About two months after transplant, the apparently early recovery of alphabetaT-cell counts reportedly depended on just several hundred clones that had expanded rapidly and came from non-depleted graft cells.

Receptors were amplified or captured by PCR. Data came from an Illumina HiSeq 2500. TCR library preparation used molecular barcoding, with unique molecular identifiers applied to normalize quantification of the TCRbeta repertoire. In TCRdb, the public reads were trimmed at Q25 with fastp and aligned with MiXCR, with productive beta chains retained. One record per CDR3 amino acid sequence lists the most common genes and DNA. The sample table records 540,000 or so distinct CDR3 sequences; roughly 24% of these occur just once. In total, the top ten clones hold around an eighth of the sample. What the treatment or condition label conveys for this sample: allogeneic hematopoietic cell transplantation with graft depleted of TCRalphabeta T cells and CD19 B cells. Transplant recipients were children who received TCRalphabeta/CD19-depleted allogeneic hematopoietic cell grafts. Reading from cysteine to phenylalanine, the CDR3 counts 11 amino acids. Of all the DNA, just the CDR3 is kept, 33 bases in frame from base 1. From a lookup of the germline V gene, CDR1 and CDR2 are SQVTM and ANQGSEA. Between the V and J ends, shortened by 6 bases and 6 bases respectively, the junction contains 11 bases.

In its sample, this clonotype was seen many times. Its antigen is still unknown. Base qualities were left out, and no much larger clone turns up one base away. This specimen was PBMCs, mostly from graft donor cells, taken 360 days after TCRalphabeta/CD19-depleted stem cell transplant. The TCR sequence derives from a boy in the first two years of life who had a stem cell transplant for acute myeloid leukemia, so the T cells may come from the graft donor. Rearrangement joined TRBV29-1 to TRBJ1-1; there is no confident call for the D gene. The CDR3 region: CSVIVGAEAFF. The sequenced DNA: TGCAGCGTGATCGTTGGAGCTGAAGCTTTCTTT.